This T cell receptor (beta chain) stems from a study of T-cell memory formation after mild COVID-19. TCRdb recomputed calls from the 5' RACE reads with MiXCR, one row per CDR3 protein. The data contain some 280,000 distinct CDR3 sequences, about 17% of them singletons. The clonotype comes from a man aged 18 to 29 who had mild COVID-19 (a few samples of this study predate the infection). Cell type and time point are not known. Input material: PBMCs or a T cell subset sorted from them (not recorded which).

This CDR3 is CATSRDRVTDTQYF. Here the CDR3 DNA reads TGTGCCACCAGCAGAGATCGGGTGACAGATACGCAGTATTTT. V and J are TRBV15 and TRBJ2-3; D gene uncertain. The germline V and J ends were trimmed by 0 bases and 3 bases, with 7 bases remaining between them. Germline CDR1 LNHNV, CDR2 YYDKDF (reference sequence). The CDR3 length is 14 residues.